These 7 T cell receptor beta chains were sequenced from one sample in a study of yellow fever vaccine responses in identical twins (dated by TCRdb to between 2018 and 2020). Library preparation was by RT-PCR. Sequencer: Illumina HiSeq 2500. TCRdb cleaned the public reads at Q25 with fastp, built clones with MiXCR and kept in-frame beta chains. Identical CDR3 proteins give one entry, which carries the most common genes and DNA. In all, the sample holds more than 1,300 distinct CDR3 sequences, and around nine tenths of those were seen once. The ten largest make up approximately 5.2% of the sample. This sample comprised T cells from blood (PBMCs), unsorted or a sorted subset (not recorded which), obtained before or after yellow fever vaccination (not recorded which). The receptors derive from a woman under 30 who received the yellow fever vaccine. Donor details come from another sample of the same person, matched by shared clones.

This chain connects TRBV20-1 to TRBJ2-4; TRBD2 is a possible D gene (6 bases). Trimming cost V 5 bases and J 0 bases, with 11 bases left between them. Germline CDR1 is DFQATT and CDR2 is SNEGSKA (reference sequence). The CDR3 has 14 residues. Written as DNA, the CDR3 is TGCAGTGCTCATCGCGGGGTAGCCAAAAACATTCAGTACTTC. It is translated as CSAHRGVAKNIQYF.

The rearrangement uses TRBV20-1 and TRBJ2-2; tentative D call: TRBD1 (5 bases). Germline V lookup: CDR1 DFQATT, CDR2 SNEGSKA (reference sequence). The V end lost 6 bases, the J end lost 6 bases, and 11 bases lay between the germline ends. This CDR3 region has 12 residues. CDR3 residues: CSAIQGPGELFF. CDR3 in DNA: TGCAGTGCGATTCAGGGTCCCGGGGAGCTGTTTTTT.

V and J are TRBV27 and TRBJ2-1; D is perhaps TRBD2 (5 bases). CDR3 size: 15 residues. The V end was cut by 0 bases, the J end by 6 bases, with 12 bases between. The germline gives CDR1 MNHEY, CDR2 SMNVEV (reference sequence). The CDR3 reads CASSLSVGGFNEQFF. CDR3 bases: TGTGCCAGCAGTTTATCAGTAGGAGGCTTCAATGAGCAGTTCTTC.

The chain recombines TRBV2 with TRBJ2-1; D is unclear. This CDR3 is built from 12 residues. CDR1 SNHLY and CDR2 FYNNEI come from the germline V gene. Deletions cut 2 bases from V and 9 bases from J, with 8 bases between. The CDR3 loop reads CASSERFTEQFF. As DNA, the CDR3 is TGTGCCAGCAGTGAAAGGTTTACTGAGCAGTTCTTC.

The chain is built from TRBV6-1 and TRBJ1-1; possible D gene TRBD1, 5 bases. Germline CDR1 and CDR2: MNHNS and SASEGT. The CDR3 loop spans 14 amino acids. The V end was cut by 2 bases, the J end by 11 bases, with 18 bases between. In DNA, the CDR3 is TGTGCCAGCAGTGAAATAGTGGGACGGGTAACGGCTTTCTTT. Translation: CASSEIVGRVTAFF.

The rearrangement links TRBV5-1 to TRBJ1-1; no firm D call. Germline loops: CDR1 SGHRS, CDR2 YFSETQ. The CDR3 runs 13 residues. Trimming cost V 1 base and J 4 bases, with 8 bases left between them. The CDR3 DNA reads TGCGCCAGCAGCTTGTCGTGGGGCACTGAAGCTTTCTTT. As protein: CASSLSWGTEAFF.

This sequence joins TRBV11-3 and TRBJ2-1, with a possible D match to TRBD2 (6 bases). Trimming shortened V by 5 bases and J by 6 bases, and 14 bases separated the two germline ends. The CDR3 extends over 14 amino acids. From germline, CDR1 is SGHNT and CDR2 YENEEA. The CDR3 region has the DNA TGTGCCAGCAGCGCCCTAGTGGGACTCAATGAGCAGTTCTTC. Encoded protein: CASSALVGLNEQFF.